These T cell receptor beta chains were read from a single sample in a study of CD8+ T cells in alopecia areata. Sequencing used immunoSEQ multiplex PCR; TCRdb keeps in-frame clones, though not all of them. This sample has some 200,000 clones, with approximately 47% found just once. Source: CD4+ T cells sorted from blood, taken around week 36, from a patient treated with tofacitinib. Every receptor here comes from a human donor with alopecia areata. Each CDR3 is given with its conserved first and last residue. D genes are given only for firm matches. The size of a clone is reported for some rows only, either as once, few or many, or as a class for expanded clones.

TGTGCCAGCAGCCAATGGACAGGACTTACCGGGGAGCTGTTTTTT | CASSQWTGLTGELFF | . | TRBD1 | TRBJ2-2 | TRBV14
TGTGCCAGCAGCCAACCAACAACTAATGAAAAACTGTTTTTT | CASSQPTTNEKLFF | . | . | TRBJ1-4 | TRBV4-2
TGTGCCTCCGGGACAGGATGGCGGGATACGCAGTATTTT | CASGTGWRDTQYF | few | TRBD1 | TRBJ2-3 | TRBV7-2
TGCGCCAGCAGCCCACGGACTAGCGCCTTCTACGAGCAGTACTTC | CASSPRTSAFYEQYF | once | TRBD2 | TRBJ2-7 | TRBV4-3
TGTGCCAGCAGTTTCCCTAGCGGGATAGCCCAGTACTTC | CASSFPSGIAQYF | . | TRBD2 | TRBJ2-5 | TRBV28
TGTGCCAGCAGCGTAGTAGGGGCTAGCGGGAGCACAGATACGCAGTATTTT | CASSVVGASGSTDTQYF | . | TRBD2 | TRBJ2-3 | TRBV9
TGTGCCAGTAGTTCAAGAGGAAGACTAGCTAGCTACGAGCAGTACTTC | CASSSRGRLASYEQYF | . | TRBD2 | TRBJ2-7 | TRBV19
TGCGCCAGCAGCTCACTAGCGGGAGGGAGGGAGCAGTACTTC | CASSSLAGGREQYF | few | TRBD2 | TRBJ2-7 | TRBV5-1
TGTGCCACCAGCGGCGAGAATCAGCCCCAGCATTTT | CATSGENQPQHF | . | . | TRBJ1-5 | TRBV15
TGTGCCAGCAGTGACCGATTGGGCCTTACCTACGAGCAGTACTTC | CASSDRLGLTYEQYF | few | . | TRBJ2-7 | TRBV25-1
TGTGCCAGCAGCTCCCTAGCGGAGTACGAGCAGTACTTC | CASSSLAEYEQYF | few | TRBD2 | TRBJ2-7 | TRBV7-2
TGTGCCTGGAGTTTCCCCGGGCCAGGGAGTACCTACACCTTC | CAWSFPGPGSTYTF | . | . | TRBJ1-2 | TRBV30
TGTGCCTGGAGTGTAACCGCCGGGTCCTATGGCTACACCTTC | CAWSVTAGSYGYTF | . | . | TRBJ1-2 | TRBV30
TGTGCCAGCAGCGTAGCCGGGCGGGAGGGCCGGAATGAGCAGTTCTTC | CASSVAGREGRNEQFF | . | TRBD2 | TRBJ2-1 | TRBV9
TGTGCCAGCAGCTTGCGGCGGGAGTTAAATGAGCAGTTCTTC | CASSLRRELNEQFF | few | TRBD2 | TRBJ2-1 | TRBV5-4
TGTGCCAGCAGTGGAGCGGGACGACAAGAGACCCAGTACTTC | CASSGAGRQETQYF | . | TRBD2 | TRBJ2-5 | TRBV25-1
TGTGCCAGCCGTGGGGCAGAGACCCAGTACTTC | CASRGAETQYF | . | . | TRBJ2-5 | TRBV6-5
TGTGCCAGCACCGCTACCGGGAATGTAGCTTTCTTT | CASTATGNVAFF | . | . | TRBJ1-1 | TRBV6-5
TGTGCCAGCAAGAGGACTAGCCAAGGACTGTTCTTC | CASKRTSQGLFF | few | TRBD2 | TRBJ2-1 | TRBV6-5
TGTGCCAGTTCGGACAGGGGAAGGGAGACCCAGTACTTC | CASSDRGRETQYF | . | TRBD1 | TRBJ2-5 | TRBV19
TGCGCCAGCAGCCCTGGACCTAGCGGGTCCTACGAGCAGTACTTC | CASSPGPSGSYEQYF | . | TRBD2 | TRBJ2-7 | TRBV4-1
TGTGCCAGCCTGACTAGCGGGAGCCACGATGAGCAGTTCTTC | CASLTSGSHDEQFF | few | TRBD2 | TRBJ2-1 | TRBV6-9
TGTGCCAGCCCCCCCTCGAGCTCCTACAATGAGCAGTTCTTC | CASPPSSSYNEQFF | . | . | TRBJ2-1 | TRBV28
TGTGCCTGGAGTATGAGGACAGCCAAAAAAGGGGAGCTGTTTTTT | CAWSMRTAKKGELFF | . | . | TRBJ2-2 | TRBV30
TGTGCCAGCAGTGGTGACTCCTACAATGAGCAGTTCTTC | CASSGDSYNEQFF | . | . | TRBJ2-1 | TRBV2
TGTGCCTGGGATGGCCGCGGGAACACTGAAGCTTTCTTT | CAWDGRGNTEAFF | . | . | TRBJ1-1 | TRBV30
TGTGCCAGCAGCTCCCCAAGTTACGAGCAGTACTTC | CASSSPSYEQYF | . | . | TRBJ2-7 | TRBV5-6
TGTGCCAGCAGTTACCCGGGACTAGGCAATGAGCAGTTCTTC | CASSYPGLGNEQFF | . | TRBD2 | TRBJ2-1 | TRBV6-5
TGTGCCAGCAGCTTCGGTCCTAGCGCCGGGCCCCAGCATTTT | CASSFGPSAGPQHF | . | . | TRBJ1-5 | TRBV7-2
TGTGCCAGCAGTGAATCGGGGGGAGGACCTTACAATGAGCAGTTCTTC | CASSESGGGPYNEQFF | . | TRBD2 | TRBJ2-1 | TRBV25-1
TGTGCCTGGAGTTTAAACAGATTCCCTAGGGAGCAGTACTTC | CAWSLNRFPREQYF | . | . | TRBJ2-7 | TRBV30
TGTGCCAGCAGCGTAGGGCCCACGTACTCCTACGAGCAGTACTTC | CASSVGPTYSYEQYF | few | . | TRBJ2-7 | TRBV9
TGTGCCAGCAGCTCCCGCTTCAACTACGAGCAGTACTTC | CASSSRFNYEQYF | . | . | TRBJ2-7 | TRBV7-2
TGTGCCAGCAGTTTGGGACAGGGTGGTCGTGAAGCTTTCTTT | CASSLGQGGREAFF | . | TRBD1 | TRBJ1-1 | TRBV6-5
TGCGCCAGCAGCTTTGTGCCCGCAGGGGGCCTGGCCGACATTCAGTACTTC | CASSFVPAGGLADIQYF | . | TRBD1 | TRBJ2-4 | TRBV5-1
TGTGCCAGCAGCTTACTAGCTACGCCCTACAATGAGCAGTTCTTC | CASSLLATPYNEQFF | few | . | TRBJ2-1 | TRBV7-8
TGTGCCAGCAGTCCGCCGACAGGGGGAGAGACCCAGTACTTC | CASSPPTGGETQYF | . | TRBD1 | TRBJ2-5 | TRBV25-1
TGTGCCAGCAGACCGCCGGAGAACTATGGCTACACCTTC | CASRPPENYGYTF | . | . | TRBJ1-2 | TRBV25-1
TGCAGCGTCGCGACTCCGACAGGGATCAAGGGGACCCAGTACTTC | CSVATPTGIKGTQYF | . | TRBD1 | TRBJ2-5 | TRBV29-1
TGTGCCAGCAGTAGCGGGGCCTACAATGAGCAGTTCTTC | CASSSGAYNEQFF | . | TRBD2 | TRBJ2-1 | TRBV6-4
TGTGCCAGTTCGGCGGGCATGAACACTGAAGCTTTCTTT | CASSAGMNTEAFF | few | . | TRBJ1-1 | TRBV19
TGCAGTGCTCGACGGGACAGGGGCTCGATCTTC | CSARRDRGSIF | . | TRBD1 | TRBJ2-1 | TRBV20-1
TGTGCCTCCCGAAAGGAACAGCGAACATCCTACAATGAGCAGTTCTTC | CASRKEQRTSYNEQFF | . | . | TRBJ2-1 | TRBV30
TGTGCCAGCACACAGGGGTACGAGCAGTACTTC | CASTQGYEQYF | . | TRBD1 | TRBJ2-7 | TRBV25-1
TGTGCCAGCAGCTTAGCTCCGGGGGTGAACACTGAAGCTTTCTTT | CASSLAPGVNTEAFF | few | . | TRBJ1-1 | TRBV7-2
TGTGCCAGCACCAAAAAAGCGGTAGACTACAATGAGCAGTTCTTC | CASTKKAVDYNEQFF | . | . | TRBJ2-1 | TRBV7-9
TGTGCCAGTAGAAGGACTAGCGGTAACACCGGGGAGCTGTTTTTT | CASRRTSGNTGELFF | few | TRBD2 | TRBJ2-2 | TRBV28
TGTTCAAGCAACGGGGCCGCCAAAAACATTCAGTACTTC | CSSNGAAKNIQYF | . | . | TRBJ2-4 | TRBV2
TGTGCCAGCAGCTGGAAGGGGAACTATGGCTACACCTTC | CASSWKGNYGYTF | . | . | TRBJ1-2 | TRBV11-2
TGTGCCAGCAGCTGGGGAGACTACAATGAGCAGTTCTTC | CASSWGDYNEQFF | . | . | TRBJ2-1 | TRBV5-4
TGTGCCAGCAGCGCCGATACCGGGACAGGGGGTTATGGCTACACCTTC | CASSADTGTGGYGYTF | . | TRBD1 | TRBJ1-2 | TRBV7-2
TGTGCCTCAGCTTTTAGCGGGAGCTCCTACGAGCAGTACTTC | CASAFSGSSYEQYF | . | TRBD2 | TRBJ2-7 | TRBV6-1
TGTGCCAGCAGCTTAGGGTCCAATCAGCCCCAGCATTTT | CASSLGSNQPQHF | once | . | TRBJ1-5 | TRBV11-2
TGTGCCAGCAGTGAAGCGCTTAGCGGGAGTAATGAGCAGTTCTTC | CASSEALSGSNEQFF | few | TRBD2 | TRBJ2-1 | TRBV6-1
TGTGCCAGCAGCTGGACTAGCGTAACCTACGAGCAGTACTTC | CASSWTSVTYEQYF | . | TRBD2 | TRBJ2-7 | TRBV11-2
TGTGCCAGCACCGACGGTTCGGGAGATACGCAGTATTTT | CASTDGSGDTQYF | . | . | TRBJ2-3 | TRBV28
TGTGCCAGCAGCTTCAACACCGCAGCGGGAGAGCAGTACTTC | CASSFNTAAGEQYF | . | TRBD2 | TRBJ2-7 | TRBV9
TGCACCTTCGAAGGGGGGAGAGGAGATACGCAGTATTTT | CTFEGGRGDTQYF | few | . | TRBJ2-3 | TRBV29-1
TGTGCCAGCAGCCTATCGGGGTGGACAGATACGCAGTATTTT | CASSLSGWTDTQYF | . | . | TRBJ2-3 | TRBV25-1